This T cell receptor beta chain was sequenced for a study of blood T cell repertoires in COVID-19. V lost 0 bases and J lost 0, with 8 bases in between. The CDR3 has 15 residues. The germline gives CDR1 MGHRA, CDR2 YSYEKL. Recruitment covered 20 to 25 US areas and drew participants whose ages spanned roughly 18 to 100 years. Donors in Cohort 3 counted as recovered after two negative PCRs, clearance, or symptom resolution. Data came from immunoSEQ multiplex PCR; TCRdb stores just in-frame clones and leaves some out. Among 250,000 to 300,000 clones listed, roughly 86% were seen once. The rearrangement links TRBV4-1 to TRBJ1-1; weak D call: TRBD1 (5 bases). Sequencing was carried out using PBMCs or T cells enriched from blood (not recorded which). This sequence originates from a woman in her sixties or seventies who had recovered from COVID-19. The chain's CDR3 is CASSQEQALNTEAFF. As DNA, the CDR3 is TGCGCCAGCAGCCAAGAACAGGCCTTGAACACTGAAGCTTTCTTT.